Sequencing of this T cell receptor beta chain was carried out in a study of cytomegalovirus exposure and HLA in healthy donors. Study outcomes and limitations: Highly shared variants forming one cluster were likely a sequencing artifact. A classifier reportedly called cytomegalovirus status with high sensitivity and specificity. Trimming of TCR beta V- and J-genes showed a link, identified in a later analysis, to a missense DCLRE1C variant.

Comments on this clone: What it binds is unknown.

The ends were cut back, 6 bases at V and 6 bases at J, with 15 bases in the middle. The CDR3 sequence is 14 residues long. CDR1 MGHDK and CDR2 SYGVNS come from the germline V gene. The PCR contained 60 Vbeta and 13 Jbeta primers. Per the study methods: Roughly 73 million unique TCR beta chains, some 9.9 million of them shared, were counted by a later analysis. TCRdb keeps only in-frame clones here, not all; method: immunoSEQ multiplex PCR. That table gives V, J and clone size, and the DNA gave D and trimming. The sample shows around 130,000 clones, roughly 70% of them seen only once. The sequencing sample was made of PBMCs. The chain is built from TRBV25-1 and TRBJ2-1; possible D gene TRBD1, 6 bases. This sequence was found in a man aged 40-49 years in good health and CMV-seropositive. The CDR3 sequence: CASSRGSLVNEQFF. CDR3 bases: TGTGCCAGCAGCAGGGGTTCTCTGGTCAATGAGCAGTTCTTC.